Sequencing of this T cell receptor (beta chain) was carried out in a study of control samples from healthy donors and cancer patients (dated by TCRdb to the early 2020s). The table lists this clone with a few counts. The specificity of this receptor is unknown. Base quality data are lacking; no much larger clone is found one base away. Libraries were made using the immunoSEQ multiplex PCR assay. TCRdb mirrors the immuneACCESS table, restricted to in-frame sequences. Some clones are absent from its copies; in checked studies, under half trace to an unresolved V gene, and the reason for the others is unknown. In all, the sample holds 98,000 or so clones, and approximately 82% of those were seen once. Roughly 2% of the sample rests with the top ten. The TCR comes from a man aged 55 to 70 in good health. Sequencing was done on a sample of blood.

The CDR3 protein sequence reads: CASSPMTVVGGDTQYF. The base sequence is TGTGCCAGCAGCCCCATGACAGTGGTGGGCGGAGATACGCAGTATTTT. The V gene is TRBV7-9 and the J gene is TRBJ2-3; the D region possibly corresponds to TRBD1 (5 bases align). From a lookup of the germline V gene (reference sequence), CDR1 and CDR2 are SEHNR and FQNEAQ. The CDR3 sequence holds 16 residues, the cysteine and phenylalanine included. The sequence is cut down to CDR3 DNA, 48 bases in frame from base 1. The germline ends are 20 bases apart after V is trimmed by 5 bases and J by 5 bases.